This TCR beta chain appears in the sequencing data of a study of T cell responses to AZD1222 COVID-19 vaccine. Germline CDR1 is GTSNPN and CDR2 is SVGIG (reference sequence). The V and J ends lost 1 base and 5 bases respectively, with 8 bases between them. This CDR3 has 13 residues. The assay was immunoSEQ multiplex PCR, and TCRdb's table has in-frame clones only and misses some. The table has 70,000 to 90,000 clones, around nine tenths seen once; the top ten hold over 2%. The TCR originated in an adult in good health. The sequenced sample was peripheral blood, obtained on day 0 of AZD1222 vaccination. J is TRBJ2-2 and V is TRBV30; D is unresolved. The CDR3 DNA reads TGTGCCTGGAGTGACCAGATGACCGGGGAGCTGTTTTTT. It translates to CAWSDQMTGELFF.